The rows below give T cell receptor beta chains drawn from one sample of a study of shared clonotypes between healthy human individuals. TCRdb's table, derived via immunoSEQ multiplex PCR, lists solely in-frame clones and lacks some. The data show around 990,000 clones, approximately 75% seen once. Sequenced sample: memory CD4+ T cells from PBMCs. The receptors shown here come from a man aged 18 to 30 in good health. Some clones in this sample may be carry-over from other donors' samples. The CDR3 runs from the conserved cysteine through the conserved F or W. The order of the fields is CDR3 length, V gene, CDR3 protein.

>13|TRBV10-3
CAISRENNSPLHF
>13|TRBV6-5
CASRQGGGNGYTF
>16|TRBV15
CATSRALGRGSYEQYF
>13|TRBV4-1
CASSPGAAYEQYF
>14|TRBV11-2
CASSLVRGKPEAFF
>14|TRBV6-5
CASSYRQGTDTQYF
>14|TRBV28
CASTFPGSTGELFF
>12|TRBV7-9
CASSRGEDTQYF
>16|TRBV6-5
CASSYGWTGQIGGYTF
>17|TRBV5-1
CASSVLAGGPVQETQYF
>13|TRBV30
CAWSAGDGNTIYF
>16|TRBV27
CASSTAPWALNTEAFF
>16|TRBV6-5
CASSYSSSGSTDTQYF
>18|TRBV19
CASSTRDRASSGANVLTF
>13|TRBV10-3
CAISSGVQETQYF
>13|TRBV30
CAWSVQRAGGYTF
>12|TRBV28
CASSLSWETQYF
>13|TRBV4-2
CASSHGLAVEQYF
>16|TRBV5-4
CASSRTSGRADGELFF
>15|TRBV6-5
CASTSLGTAGETQYF
>13|TRBV28
CASSSGAGNTIYF
>16|TRBV18
CASSPPVGRNTGELFF
>15|TRBV5-6
CASIRTGGAWTEAFF
>16|TRBV4-1
CASSQVTGRSADTQYF
>15|TRBV28
CASSPGQGDRYGYTF
>15|TRBV5-6
CASSLLGRLGSPLHF
>13|TRBV11-2
CASSVPGGNTIYF
>12|TRBV18
CASSPNNEKLFF
>14|TRBV28
CASRGVLTNEKLFF
>16|TRBV7-6
CASSLYRGPDTGELFF
>15|TRBV7-2
CASSSAGAGNYGYTF
>14|TRBV5-6
CASSLQGSLRAAFF
>15|TRBV7-2
CASSLSPGGSYEQYF
>19|TRBV18
CASSPPYGTSGGGTGELFF
>13|TRBV2
CASKLDRFYGYTF
>13|TRBV19
CASSPSRSYEQYF
>15|TRBV15
CATSPGQRSQETQYF
>15|TRBV7-8
CASSSGLAMGETQYF
>13|TRBV30
CAWSRALNGEQFF
>14|TRBV30
CAWSGGPGGQPQHF
>15|TRBV14
CASSRALSGGYEQYF
>20|TRBV9
CASSVAGGSGRASSTDTQYF
>16|TRBV2
CASSENWMTARETQYF
>15|TRBV28
CASNVRNTFRDEQYF
>15|TRBV6-5
CASRLGTSGYNEQFF
>13|TRBV6-4
CASSAGVNTEAFF